The 6 T cell receptor beta chains listed next were all sequenced from one sample in a study of neoadjuvant nivolumab and ipilimumab in lung cancer. Sequencing was performed with immunoSEQ multiplex PCR; in TCRdb, only in-frame clones are kept and a portion is missing. In the table there are about 33,000 clones, 80% to 95% of which are singletons. The starting material was peripheral blood, obtained after neoadjuvant nivolumab, alone or with ipilimumab, at or shortly before surgery. Receptor source: an adult with non-small cell lung cancer.

This clone was observed a single time. The CDR3 loop is CASSPARTEYEQYF. In DNA, the CDR3 is TGTGCCAGCAGTCCCGCGAGGACCGAATACGAGCAGTACTTC. This sequence joins TRBV27 and TRBJ2-7, with D unresolved. V dropped 5 bases and J dropped 4 bases, with 15 bases sitting between them. The CDR3 contains 14 residues. In germline, CDR1 is MNHEY, CDR2 SMNVEV (reference sequence).

The chain couples TRBV5-1 to TRBJ2-1; TRBD2 agrees at 12 bases. CDR1 and CDR2 from the germline V gene are SGHRS and YFSETQ. V dropped 0 bases and J dropped 15; count of bases not matched to a gene: 7. CDR3 length: 14 amino acids. The DNA of the CDR3 is TGCGCCAGCAGCTTGGGACTAGCGGGAGTAGTGGGGTTCTTC. Amino acids: CASSLGLAGVVGFF.

The chain carries TRBV7-2 and TRBJ2-1; D tentatively fits TRBD1 or TRBD2 (5 bases each). Germline V gene sequence: CDR1 SGHTA, CDR2 FQGNSA. The CDR3 is 15 residues long. V lost 4 bases to trimming and J lost 2 bases, with 12 bases between them. The CDR3 region is CASSSGAPTYNEQFF. CDR3 coding DNA: TGTGCCAGCAGCTCCGGGGCACCCACCTACAATGAGCAGTTCTTC.

In its sample, this clone was seen once. The CDR3: CASLQWGQGASGANVLTF. For the CDR3, the DNA is TGTGCCAGCCTACAGTGGGGACAGGGGGCCTCTGGGGCCAACGTCCTGACTTTC. The chain is built from TRBV2 and TRBJ2-6, with 12 nucleotides matching TRBD1. J lost 0 bases, V lost 8 bases, and 8 bases had no gene match. This CDR3 has 18 amino acids. Germline lookup yields CDR1 SNHLY and CDR2 FYNNEI.

The CDR3 nucleotides are TGCGCCAGCAGCCACCCCCCCGCTCTTAGGGATACGCAGTATTTT. Translating gives CASSHPPALRDTQYF. The V and J genes are TRBV4-1 and TRBJ2-3; D is unclear. V lost 3 bases to trimming and J lost 6 bases, with 16 bases between them. The CDR3 has 15 residues. From germline, CDR1 is MGHRA and CDR2 YSYEKL.

The CDR3, as DNA: TGTGCCAGCAAACCCGGGACAGGGAATTACGAGCAGTACTTC. Its protein product is CASKPGTGNYEQYF. V and J are TRBV6-5 and TRBJ2-7, with TRBD1 matching over 9 bases. In germline, CDR1 is MNHEY, CDR2 SVGAGI. With 7 bases clipped from V and 4 bases from J, the junction kept 8 bases outside the gene matches. This CDR3 has 14 residues.